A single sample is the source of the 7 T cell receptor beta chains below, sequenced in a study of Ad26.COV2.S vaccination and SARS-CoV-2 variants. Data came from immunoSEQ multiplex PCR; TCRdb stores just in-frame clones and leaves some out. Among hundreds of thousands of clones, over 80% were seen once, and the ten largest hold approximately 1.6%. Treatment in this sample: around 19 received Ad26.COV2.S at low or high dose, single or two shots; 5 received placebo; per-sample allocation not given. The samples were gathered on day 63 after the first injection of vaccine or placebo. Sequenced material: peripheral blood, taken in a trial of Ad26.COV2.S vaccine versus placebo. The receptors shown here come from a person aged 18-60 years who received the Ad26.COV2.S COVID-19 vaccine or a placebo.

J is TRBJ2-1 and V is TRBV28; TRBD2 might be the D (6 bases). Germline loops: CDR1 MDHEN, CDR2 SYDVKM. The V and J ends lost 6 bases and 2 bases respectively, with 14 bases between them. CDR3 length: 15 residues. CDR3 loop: CASSTPGTAYNEQFF. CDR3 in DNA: TGTGCCAGCAGCACCCCGGGGACTGCCTACAATGAGCAGTTCTTC.

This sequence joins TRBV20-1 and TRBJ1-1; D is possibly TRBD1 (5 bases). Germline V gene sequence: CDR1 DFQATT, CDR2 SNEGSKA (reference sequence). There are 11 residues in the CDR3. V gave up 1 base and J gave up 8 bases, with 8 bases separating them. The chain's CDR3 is CSARVGGEAFF. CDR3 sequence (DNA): TGCAGTGCTAGAGTTGGGGGAGAAGCTTTCTTT.

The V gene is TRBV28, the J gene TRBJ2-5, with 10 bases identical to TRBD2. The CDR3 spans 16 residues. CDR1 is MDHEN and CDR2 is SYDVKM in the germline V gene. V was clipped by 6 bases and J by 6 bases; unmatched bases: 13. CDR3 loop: CASSLTLAGAGKTQYF. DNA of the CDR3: TGTGCCAGCAGCCTAACCCTAGCGGGGGCTGGGAAGACCCAGTACTTC.

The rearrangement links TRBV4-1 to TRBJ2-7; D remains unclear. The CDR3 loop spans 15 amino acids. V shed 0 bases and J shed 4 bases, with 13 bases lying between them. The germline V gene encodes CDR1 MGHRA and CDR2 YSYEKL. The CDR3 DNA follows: TGCGCCAGCAGCCAAGAGGCCAGGACCCTTTACGAGCAGTACTTC. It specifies CASSQEARTLYEQYF.

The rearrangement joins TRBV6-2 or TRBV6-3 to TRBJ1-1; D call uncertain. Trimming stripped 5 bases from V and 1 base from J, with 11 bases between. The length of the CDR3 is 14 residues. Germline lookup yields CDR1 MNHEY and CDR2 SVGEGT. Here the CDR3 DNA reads TGTGCCAGCAGTCGCCCACAAAAGAACACTGAAGCTTTCTTT. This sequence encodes CASSRPQKNTEAFF.

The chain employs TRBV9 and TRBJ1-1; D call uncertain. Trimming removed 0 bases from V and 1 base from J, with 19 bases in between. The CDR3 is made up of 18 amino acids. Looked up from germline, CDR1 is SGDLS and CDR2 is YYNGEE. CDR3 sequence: CASSVGGRGSAGNTEAFF. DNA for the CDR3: TGTGCCAGCAGCGTAGGCGGCCGGGGTTCCGCTGGGAACACTGAAGCTTTCTTT.

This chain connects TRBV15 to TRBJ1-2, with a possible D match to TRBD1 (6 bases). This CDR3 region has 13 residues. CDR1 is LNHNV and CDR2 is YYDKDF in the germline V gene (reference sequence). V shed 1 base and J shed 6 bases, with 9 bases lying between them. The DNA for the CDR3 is TGTGCCACCAGCAGAGGTACAGGGAATGGCTACACCTTC. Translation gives CATSRGTGNGYTF.